Here is one TCR beta chain with its context. Its antigen is unknown. This CDR3 has 14 amino acids. The germline V gene has CDR1 LGHNA and CDR2 YNFKEQ. The trim removed 5 bases at V and 8 bases at J, leaving 9 bases unmatched. This entry comes from a study of post-analysis software for immune sequencing data. About the research overall: The study covered relapsing-remitting, secondary progressive and progressive-relapsing courses of multiple sclerosis.

Carried by the TCR beta cDNA libraries were unique molecular identifiers. Out of about 1 to 11 million T cells, hundreds of thousands of cDNA molecules were generated. TCRdb re-called the PCR reads through MiXCR, storing one row per CDR3 protein. The sample consists of almost 700,000 distinct CDR3 sequences, approximately 59% of them appearing once. Whole-study findings and limits: Compared with controls, patients had more of about 5 TRBV segments, including TRBV5-6, TRBV5-1 and TRBV20-1. Controls showed significantly higher normalized Chao1 diversity than did multiple sclerosis patients.

This sequence originates from a girl aged 2-9 years with multiple sclerosis. The material sequenced was blood. The rearrangement links TRBV4-2 to TRBJ1-2, with 9 nucleotides matching TRBD1. The CDR3 loop reads CASSAPQGAGGYTF. CDR3 sequence (DNA): TGTGCCAGCAGCGCCCCACAGGGGGCAGGAGGCTACACCTTC.